This T cell receptor (beta chain) was captured in a study of cytomegalovirus exposure and HLA in healthy donors. Study conclusions and caveats: Prior analysis indicated that the majority of TCR beta V segments exhibited productivity approximately 87% or approximately 30% of the time. A few chains linked to CMV were shown in vitro to be specific for CMV antigens.

The CDR3 is 16 residues long. V lost 6 bases to trimming and J lost 2 bases, with 17 bases between them. Per germline, CDR1 LNHDA and CDR2 SQIVND (reference sequence). PCR was performed using 60 Vbeta and 13 Jbeta primers. Produced via immunoSEQ multiplex PCR; TCRdb's table is partial and in-frame only. The sample consists of some 150,000 clones, roughly 87% of them appearing once. About this clone itself: The antigen is not known.

The chain links TRBV19 to TRBJ1-5; D is undetermined. The material sequenced was PBMCs. The TCR sequence derives from a man aged 25 to 45 in good health and CMV-seropositive. CDR3 DNA sequence: TGTGCCAGTAGCCCAGGCAGGACTGGGGGCAATCAGCCCCAGCATTTT. Protein sequence: CASSPGRTGGNQPQHF.